Each of the 27 T cell receptor beta chains below was sequenced from the same sample in a study of shared clonotypes between healthy human individuals. Terminally differentiated effector memory CD45RA+ cells were excluded by CCR7 positive selection of CD45RO-negative cells. The method was immunoSEQ multiplex PCR; TCRdb's version includes in-frame clones alone and lacks a portion of them. The sample holds about 680,000 clones, around 90% seen once. The sequenced sample consisted of naive CD8+ T cells sorted from blood. The source of these receptors is a man aged 30-40 years in good health.

The V call is TRBV7-9, the J call TRBJ1-1; no firm D call. V was clipped by 4 bases and J by 0 bases, with 9 bases between them. The germline V gene has CDR1 SEHNR and CDR2 FQNEAQ (reference sequence). This CDR3 has 14 amino acids. Written as DNA, the CDR3 is TGTGCCAGCAGCTGGGCCGGGGTGAACACTGAAGCTTTCTTT. Protein product: CASSWAGVNTEAFF.

The chain combines TRBV5-4 with TRBJ2-3; no clear D gene. V gave up 1 base and J gave up 0 bases, with 6 bases separating them. The germline gives CDR1 SGHNT, CDR2 YYREEE (reference sequence). The CDR3 extends over 14 amino acids. DNA for the CDR3: TGTGCCAGCAGCTTGCCGGCCAGCACAGATACGCAGTATTTT. Protein product: CASSLPASTDTQYF.

The rearrangement uses TRBV11-1 and TRBJ2-7, with 7 bases identical to TRBD2. The CDR3 is 16 amino acids. Germline-derived CDR1 and CDR2 are SGHAT and FQDESV (reference sequence). Germline trimming cut 5 bases from V and 2 bases from J; bases unmatched to any gene: 12. CDR3 protein: CASSRSSAGATYEQYF. The DNA for the CDR3 is TGTGCCAGCAGCCGCTCTTCGGCGGGAGCAACCTACGAGCAGTACTTC.

This chain joins TRBV7-2 and TRBJ2-7; TRBD2 is a possible D gene (5 bases). The CDR3 loop spans 17 amino acids. Germline lookup yields CDR1 SGHTA and CDR2 FQGNSA. V was clipped by 3 bases and J by 4 bases, with 22 bases between them. The CDR3 DNA is TGTGCCAGCAGCTTGAGTCAAGTGGCTAGCCCTCGTTACGAGCAGTACTTC. Translating gives CASSLSQVASPRYEQYF.

In the case of this clone: Likely a read error: the CDR3 ends without its conserved phenylalanine or tryptophan. The V and J genes are TRBV11-2 and TRBJ2-7; D is perhaps TRBD2 (5 bases). V shed 5 bases and J shed 7 bases, with 12 bases lying between them. This CDR3 spans 12 amino acids. Germline V gene lookup returns CDR1 SGHAT and CDR2 FQNNGV. Here the CDR3 reads CASSPLSGEQYL. CDR3 nucleotide sequence: TGTGCCAGCAGCCCCCTCTCGGGGGAGCAGTACCTC.

The gene calls are TRBV4-2 and TRBJ2-7, with D maybe TRBD1 (6 bases). CDR1 LGHNA and CDR2 YNFKEQ come from the germline V gene. This CDR3 region has 14 residues. V dropped 5 bases and J dropped 2 bases, with 13 bases sitting between them. The CDR3 region is CASSLETGPYEQYF. The CDR3 DNA reads TGTGCCAGCAGCTTGGAGACAGGACCCTACGAGCAGTACTTC.

The chain combines TRBV13 with TRBJ2-1; 7 positions agree with TRBD2. V lost 7 bases, J lost 7 bases, and 7 bases stayed unmatched. Germline assignment: CDR1 PRHDT and CDR2 FYEKMQ (reference sequence). The CDR3 is made up of 13 amino acids. The CDR3 reads CASTVAGPNEQFF. The CDR3 coding sequence is TGTGCCAGCACCGTAGCGGGTCCAAATGAGCAGTTCTTC.

The rearrangement links TRBV6-5 to TRBJ1-5; D perhaps matches TRBD1 (6 bases). Deletions cut 6 bases from V and 0 bases from J, with 6 bases between. The CDR3 sequence is 13 residues long. Germline values: CDR1 MNHEY, CDR2 SVGAGI. CDR3 loop: CASRQGSNQPQHF. DNA for the CDR3: TGTGCCAGCAGACAGGGTAGCAATCAGCCCCAGCATTTT.

The rearrangement links TRBV19 to TRBJ2-2, with TRBD1 matching over 9 bases. The CDR3 covers 15 residues. V dropped 8 bases and J dropped 8; count of bases not matched to a gene: 12. Germline values: CDR1 LNHDA, CDR2 SQIVND (reference sequence). The CDR3 DNA follows: TGTGCCAGTTTCCCCCACACAGGGGGCGAAGGGGAGCTGTTTTTT. It encodes CASFPHTGGEGELFF.

The gene calls are TRBV11-2 and TRBJ1-1, with D unresolved. Per germline, CDR1 SGHAT and CDR2 FQNNGV. This CDR3 contains 13 residues. Trimming stripped 4 bases from V and 0 bases from J, with 6 bases between. CDR3 sequence: CASSSPVNTEAFF. DNA of the CDR3: TGTGCCAGCAGCTCTCCAGTGAACACTGAAGCTTTCTTT. Filled out from reference TRBV11-2 and TRBJ1-1, the complete variable domain reads EAGVAQSPRYKIIEKRQSVAFWCNPISGHATLYWYQQILGQGPKLLIQFQNNGVVDDSQLPKDRFSAERLKGVDSTLKIQPAKLEDSAVYLCASSSPVNTEAFFGQGTRLTVV.

This clone was seen once. The chain has TRBV7-9 and TRBJ2-5; D may be TRBD2 (6 bases). CDR1 SEHNR and CDR2 FQNEAQ come from the germline V gene (reference sequence). Deletions cut 5 bases from V and 1 base from J, with 20 bases between. CDR3 length: 17 amino acids. CDR3 residues: CASSRRDGGSLQETQYF. The DNA for the CDR3 is TGTGCCAGCAGCCGCCGGGACGGAGGGAGTCTCCAAGAGACCCAGTACTTC.

V is TRBV7-9 and J is TRBJ2-5, with 7 positions matching TRBD1. CDR1 and CDR2 from the germline V gene are SEHNR and FQNEAQ (reference sequence). Unmatched junction bases numbered 5, after V lost 5 bases and J lost 2 bases. The CDR3 length is 14 residues. CDR3: CASSPRTGQETQYF. The CDR3 DNA reads as TGTGCCAGCAGCCCGCGGACAGGACAAGAGACCCAGTACTTC. Looking up the rest from reference TRBV7-9 and TRBJ2-5 gives the full variable domain: DTGVSQNPRHKITKRGQNVTFRCDPISEHNRLYWYRQTLGQGPEFLTYFQNEAQLEKSRLLSDRFSAERPKGSFSTLEIQRTEQGDSAMYLCASSPRTGQETQYFGPGTRLLVL.

This chain joins TRBV10-2 and TRBJ2-2; 8 positions match TRBD1. From germline, CDR1 is WSHSY and CDR2 SAAADI. V dropped 10 bases and J dropped 5; count of bases not matched to a gene: 12. The CDR3 is 15 residues long. CDR3 nucleotides: TGCGCCACCCTTCCGGGACAGGTCTTTACCGGGGAGCTGTTTTTT. It translates to CATLPGQVFTGELFF.

The chain is built from TRBV5-1 and TRBJ2-7, with TRBD2 matching over 8 bases. With V trimmed by 2 bases and J by 3 bases, 4 bases remained unmatched. There are 14 residues in the CDR3. The germline V gene encodes CDR1 SGHRS and CDR2 YFSETQ. CDR3 protein: CASSFFGGDYEQYF. The CDR3 DNA reads TGCGCCAGCAGCTTTTTCGGGGGGGACTACGAGCAGTACTTC.

The chain uses TRBV29-1 and TRBJ1-1, with D perhaps matching TRBD1 (6 bases). The CDR3 is 13 amino acids. The V gene's germline CDR1 is SQVTM and CDR2 ANQGSEA. Between the trimmed V and J ends, which lost 6 bases and 0 bases, there was a span of 11 bases. CDR3 sequence: CSVPGHLNTEAFF. The CDR3 DNA sequence: TGCAGCGTCCCGGGACACCTGAACACTGAAGCTTTCTTT.

The chain carries TRBV15 and TRBJ2-3; 11 positions agree with TRBD1. Germline CDR1 reads LNHNV; CDR2 reads YYDKDF (reference sequence). The CDR3 runs 16 residues. The V and J ends lost 5 bases and 1 base, in that order; junction bases with no gene match: 5. The DNA for the CDR3 is TGTGCCACCAGCGGGGACAGGGGGTTCGGCACAGATACGCAGTATTTT. Its protein is CATSGDRGFGTDTQYF.

The V gene is TRBV20-1, the J gene TRBJ1-1; D possibly corresponds to TRBD1 (6 bases). The germline V gene has CDR1 DFQATT and CDR2 SNEGSKA (reference sequence). This CDR3 spans 10 amino acids. CDR3 protein: CRGRQDRAFF. The CDR3 region has the DNA TGCAGGGGGCGACAGGACCGAGCTTTCTTT.

This clone turned up a few times. The chain recombines TRBV9 with TRBJ2-3; D is unresolved. The CDR3 is 12 amino acids. The germline CDR1 and CDR2 sequences are SGDLS and YYNGEE. V shed 0 bases and J shed 4 bases, with 3 bases lying between them. CDR3 residues: CASSVAADTQYF. In DNA form, the CDR3 reads TGTGCCAGCAGCGTAGCGGCAGATACGCAGTATTTT.

This rearrangement joins TRBV27 to TRBJ1-1, with D unresolved. Germline loops: CDR1 MNHEY, CDR2 SMNVEV (reference sequence). This CDR3 has 13 amino acids. With 3 bases removed from V and 5 bases from J, the gap between germline ends came to 10 bases. As DNA, the CDR3 is TGTGCCAGCAGTTTTAGCGGAGGGACTGAAGCTTTCTTT. Translating gives CASSFSGGTEAFF.

This chain joins TRBV2 and TRBJ2-1; D gene ambiguous. Germline CDR1 is SNHLY and CDR2 is FYNNEI. The V end lost 1 base, the J end lost 7 bases, and 5 bases lay between the germline ends. The CDR3 has 12 residues. CDR3 sequence: CASSEDWNEQFF. The CDR3, as DNA: TGTGCCAGCAGTGAAGATTGGAATGAGCAGTTCTTC.

The genes are TRBV19 and TRBJ1-1; D may be TRBD1 (5 bases). With 0 bases removed from V and 4 bases from J, the gap between germline ends came to 9 bases. The CDR3 has 14 amino acids. CDR1 and CDR2 from the germline V gene are LNHDA and SQIVND (reference sequence). CDR3 region: CASSIDGGGTEAFF. The CDR3 coding sequence is TGTGCCAGTAGTATAGATGGGGGGGGCACTGAAGCTTTCTTT.

The chain couples TRBV11-2 to TRBJ1-3; weak D call: TRBD1 (5 bases). The CDR3 loop spans 14 amino acids. The V end was cut by 3 bases, the J end by 8 bases, with 14 bases between. Looked up from germline, CDR1 is SGHAT and CDR2 is FQNNGV. CDR3 bases: TGTGCCAGCAGCTTGACAGTTTCCTTGGACACCATATATTTT. Translation: CASSLTVSLDTIYF.

This chain uses TRBV5-1 with TRBJ2-3; the match to TRBD2 covers 7 bases. V lost 4 bases and J lost 0; bases outside the gene matches: 5. Germline values: CDR1 SGHRS, CDR2 YFSETQ. CDR3 size: 15 residues. The CDR3 nucleotides are TGCGCCAGCAGCGTGGGACTACAGAGCACAGATACGCAGTATTTT. It is translated as CASSVGLQSTDTQYF.

The V and J genes are TRBV10-2 and TRBJ2-3; D perhaps matches TRBD1 (5 bases). The V end lost 8 bases, the J end lost 2 bases, and 11 bases lay between the germline ends. This CDR3 spans 13 amino acids. Germline V lookup: CDR1 WSHSY, CDR2 SAAADI. CDR3 in DNA: TGCGCCAGCCAGGGCGCGTTCACAGATACGCAGTATTTT. It translates to CASQGAFTDTQYF.

The chain employs TRBV7-6 and TRBJ2-5; D gene uncertain. This CDR3 comprises 15 residues. The ends were cut back, 5 bases at V and 1 base at J, with 14 bases in the middle. Germline CDR1 reads SGHVS; CDR2 reads FNYEAQ. Written as DNA, the CDR3 is TGTGCCAGCAGCCCCAGTATTAGTCCCCAAGAGACCCAGTACTTC. Translating it yields CASSPSISPQETQYF.

V is TRBV7-2 and J is TRBJ1-4; TRBD1 is a possible D gene (6 bases). In germline, CDR1 is SGHTA, CDR2 FQGNSA. V lost 5 bases and J lost 0, with 13 bases in between. The CDR3 sequence is 16 residues long. The CDR3 here is CASSANRVTTNEKLFF. CDR3 nucleotides: TGTGCCAGCAGCGCGAACAGGGTTACAACTAATGAAAAACTGTTTTTT.

The rearrangement joins TRBV19 to TRBJ2-1; the D gene is possibly TRBD2 (6 bases). CDR1 is LNHDA, CDR2 SQIVND, per germline (reference sequence). Trimming shortened V by 1 base and J by 5 bases, and 15 bases separated the two germline ends. The CDR3 is 16 residues long. CDR3 nucleotides: TGTGCCAGTAGTATAGTAGGAGGGCCCCCGGACAATGAGCAGTTCTTC. Residues: CASSIVGGPPDNEQFF. The whole variable domain, filled in from reference TRBV19 and TRBJ2-1, reads DGGITQSPKYLFRKEGQNVTLSCEQNLNHDAMYWYRQDPGQGLRLIYYSQIVNDFQKGDIAEGYSVSREKKESFPLTVTSAQKNPTAFYLCASSIVGGPPDNEQFFGPGTRLTVL.